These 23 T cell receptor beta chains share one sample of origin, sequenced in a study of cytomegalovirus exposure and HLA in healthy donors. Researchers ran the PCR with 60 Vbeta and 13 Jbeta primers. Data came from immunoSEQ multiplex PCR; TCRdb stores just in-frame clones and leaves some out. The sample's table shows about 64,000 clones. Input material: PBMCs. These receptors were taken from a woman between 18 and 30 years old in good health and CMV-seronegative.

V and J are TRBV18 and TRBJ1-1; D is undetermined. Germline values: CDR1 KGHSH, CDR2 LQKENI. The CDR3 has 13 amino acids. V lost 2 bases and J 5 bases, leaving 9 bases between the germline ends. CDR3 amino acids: CASSPGRWTEAFF. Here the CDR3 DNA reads TGTGCCAGCTCACCAGGGAGGTGGACTGAAGCTTTCTTT.

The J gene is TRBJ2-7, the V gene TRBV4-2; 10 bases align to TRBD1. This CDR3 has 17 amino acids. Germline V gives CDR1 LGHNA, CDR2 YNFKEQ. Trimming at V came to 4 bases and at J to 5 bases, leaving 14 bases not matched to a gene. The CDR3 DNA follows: TGTGCCAGCAGCCTCCAACCCATCGGGACAGGGGCCAACGAGCAGTACTTC. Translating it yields CASSLQPIGTGANEQYF.

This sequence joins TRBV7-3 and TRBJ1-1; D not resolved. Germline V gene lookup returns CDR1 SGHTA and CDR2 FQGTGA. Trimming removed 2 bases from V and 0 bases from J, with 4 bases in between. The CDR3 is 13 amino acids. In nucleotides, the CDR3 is TGTGCCAGCAGCTTATCAGTGAACACTGAAGCTTTCTTT. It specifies CASSLSVNTEAFF.

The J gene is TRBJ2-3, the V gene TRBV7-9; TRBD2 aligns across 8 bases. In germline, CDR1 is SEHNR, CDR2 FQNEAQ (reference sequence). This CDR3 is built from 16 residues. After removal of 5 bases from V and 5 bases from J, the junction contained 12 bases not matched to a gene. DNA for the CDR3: TGTGCCAGCAGCCCGAGGACTCGCCGGGAGGGAGATACGCAGTATTTT. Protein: CASSPRTRREGDTQYF.

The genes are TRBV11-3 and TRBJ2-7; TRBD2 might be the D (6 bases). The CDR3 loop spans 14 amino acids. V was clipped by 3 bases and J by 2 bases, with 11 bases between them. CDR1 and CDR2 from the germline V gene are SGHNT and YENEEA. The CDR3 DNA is TGTGCCAGCAGCTTCGGAGGGTCCGCCTACGAGCAGTACTTC. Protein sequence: CASSFGGSAYEQYF.

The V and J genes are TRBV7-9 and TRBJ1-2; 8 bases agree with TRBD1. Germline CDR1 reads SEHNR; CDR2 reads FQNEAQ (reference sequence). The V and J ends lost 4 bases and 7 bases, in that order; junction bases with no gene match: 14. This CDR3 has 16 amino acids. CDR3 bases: TGTGCCAGCAGCTCCCCGGGACAGGTCCCCAGGATTGGCTACACCTTC. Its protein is CASSSPGQVPRIGYTF.

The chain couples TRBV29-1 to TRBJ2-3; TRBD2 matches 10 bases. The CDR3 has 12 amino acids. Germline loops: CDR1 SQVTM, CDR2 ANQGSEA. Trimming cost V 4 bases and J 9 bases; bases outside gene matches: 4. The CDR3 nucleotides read TGCAGCGTTGTCCAGCGGGAGGGAACGCAGTATTTT. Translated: CSVVQREGTQYF.

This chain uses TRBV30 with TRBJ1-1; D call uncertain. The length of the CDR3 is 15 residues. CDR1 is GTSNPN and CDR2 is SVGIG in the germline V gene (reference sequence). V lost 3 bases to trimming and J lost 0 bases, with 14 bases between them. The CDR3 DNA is TGTGCCTGGAGCCAAGGGTCGGGGATGAACACTGAAGCTTTCTTT. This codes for CAWSQGSGMNTEAFF. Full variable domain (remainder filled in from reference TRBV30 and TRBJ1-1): SQTIHQWPATLVQPVGSPLSLECTVEGTSNPNLYWYRQAAGRGLQLLFYSVGIGQISSEVPQNLSASRPQDRQFILSSKKLLLSDSGFYLCAWSQGSGMNTEAFFGQGTRLTVV.

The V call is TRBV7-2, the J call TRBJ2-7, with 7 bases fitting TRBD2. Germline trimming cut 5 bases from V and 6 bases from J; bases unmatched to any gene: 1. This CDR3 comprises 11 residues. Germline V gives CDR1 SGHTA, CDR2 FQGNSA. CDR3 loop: CASSGGGEQYF. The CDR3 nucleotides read TGTGCCAGCAGCGGGGGGGGCGAGCAGTACTTC.

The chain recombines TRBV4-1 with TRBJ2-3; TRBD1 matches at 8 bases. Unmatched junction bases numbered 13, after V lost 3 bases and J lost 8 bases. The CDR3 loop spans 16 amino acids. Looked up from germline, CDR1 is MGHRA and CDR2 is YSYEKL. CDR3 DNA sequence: TGCGCCAGCAGCCACCTTTCACAGGGGGAAGGGGGTACGCAGTATTTT. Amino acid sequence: CASSHLSQGEGGTQYF.

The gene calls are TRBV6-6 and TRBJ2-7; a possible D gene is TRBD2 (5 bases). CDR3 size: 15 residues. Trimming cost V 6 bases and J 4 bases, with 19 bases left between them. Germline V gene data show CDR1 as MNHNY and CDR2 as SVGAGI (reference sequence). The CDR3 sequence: CASSTVARRRYEQYF. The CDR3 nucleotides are TGTGCCAGCAGCACCGTGGCTAGGAGGAGGTACGAGCAGTACTTC.

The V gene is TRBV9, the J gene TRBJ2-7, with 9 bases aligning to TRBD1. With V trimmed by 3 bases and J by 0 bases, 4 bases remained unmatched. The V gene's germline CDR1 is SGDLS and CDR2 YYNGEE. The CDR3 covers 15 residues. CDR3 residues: CASSGDRASSYEQYF. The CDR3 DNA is TGTGCCAGCAGCGGGGACAGGGCAAGCTCCTACGAGCAGTACTTC.

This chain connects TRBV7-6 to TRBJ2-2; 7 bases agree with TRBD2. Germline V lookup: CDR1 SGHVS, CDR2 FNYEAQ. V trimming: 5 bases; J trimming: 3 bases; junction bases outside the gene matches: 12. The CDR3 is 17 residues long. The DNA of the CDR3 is TGTGCCAGCAGCCCCGCCGGGGGGAGATCGGACACCGGGGAGCTGTTTTTT. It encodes CASSPAGGRSDTGELFF.

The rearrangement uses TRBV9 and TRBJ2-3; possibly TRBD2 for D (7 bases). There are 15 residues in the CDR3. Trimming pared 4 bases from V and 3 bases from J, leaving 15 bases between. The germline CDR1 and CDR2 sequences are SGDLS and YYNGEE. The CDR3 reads CASSPGRGHTDTQYF. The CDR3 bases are TGTGCCAGCAGCCCTGGGCGGGGGCATACAGATACGCAGTATTTT.

The CDR3 sequence is CASSWGGGNSPLHF. CDR3 bases: TGTGCCAGCAGCTGGGGAGGAGGTAATTCACCCCTCCACTTT. V and J are TRBV7-8 and TRBJ1-6; no definite D call. The CDR3 contains 14 residues. Per the germline V gene, CDR1 is SGHVS and CDR2 is FQNEAQ. Trimming pared 4 bases from V and 6 bases from J, leaving 10 bases between.

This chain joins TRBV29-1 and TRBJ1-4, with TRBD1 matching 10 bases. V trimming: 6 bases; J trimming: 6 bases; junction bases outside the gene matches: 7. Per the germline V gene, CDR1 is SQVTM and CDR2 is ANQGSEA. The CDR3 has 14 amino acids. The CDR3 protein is CSVRTGTGDEKLFF. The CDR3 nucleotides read TGCAGCGTACGCACCGGGACAGGGGATGAAAAACTGTTTTTT.

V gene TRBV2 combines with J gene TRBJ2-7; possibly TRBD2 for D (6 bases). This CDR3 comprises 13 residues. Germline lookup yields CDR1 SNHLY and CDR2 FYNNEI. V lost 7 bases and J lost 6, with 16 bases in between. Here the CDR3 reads CASNREQTGEQYF. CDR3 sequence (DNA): TGTGCCAGCAACCGGGAGCAAACGGGCGAGCAGTACTTC.

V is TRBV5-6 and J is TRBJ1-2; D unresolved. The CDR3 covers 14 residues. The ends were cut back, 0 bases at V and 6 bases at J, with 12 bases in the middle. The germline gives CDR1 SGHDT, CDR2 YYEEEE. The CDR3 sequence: CASSLAQVIHGYTF. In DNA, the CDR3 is TGTGCCAGCAGCTTGGCCCAGGTCATCCATGGCTACACCTTC.

The CDR3 nucleotides read TGCAGCGTTCAGACAGGGCTGAACACTGAAGCTTTCTTT. Amino acids: CSVQTGLNTEAFF. This chain links TRBV29-1 with TRBJ1-1, with TRBD1 matching over 7 bases. With 5 bases clipped from V and 0 bases from J, the junction kept 3 bases outside the gene matches. The CDR3 consists of 13 residues. Germline assignment: CDR1 SQVTM and CDR2 ANQGSEA.

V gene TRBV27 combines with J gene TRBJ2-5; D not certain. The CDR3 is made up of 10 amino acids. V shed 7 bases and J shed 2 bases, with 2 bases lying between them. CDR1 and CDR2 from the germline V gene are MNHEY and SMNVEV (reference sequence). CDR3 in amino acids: CASTQETQYF. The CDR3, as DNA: TGTGCCAGCACTCAAGAGACCCAGTACTTC.

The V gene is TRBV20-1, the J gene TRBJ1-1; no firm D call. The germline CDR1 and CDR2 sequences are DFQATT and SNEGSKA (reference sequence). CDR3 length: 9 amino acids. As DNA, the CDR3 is TGCAATGGAAAGAGGGAAGCTTTCTTT. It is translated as CNGKREAFF.

The CDR3 nucleotides are TGTGCCAGCTCACCACCGGGCAGGACAGGCTCTTATGGCTACACCTTC. Protein: CASSPPGRTGSYGYTF. V gene TRBV18 combines with J gene TRBJ1-2, with TRBD1 matching 7 bases. J gave up 5 bases and V 0 bases, and 9 bases lay outside the gene matches. The CDR3 is made up of 16 amino acids. Germline V gene lookup returns CDR1 KGHSH and CDR2 LQKENI.

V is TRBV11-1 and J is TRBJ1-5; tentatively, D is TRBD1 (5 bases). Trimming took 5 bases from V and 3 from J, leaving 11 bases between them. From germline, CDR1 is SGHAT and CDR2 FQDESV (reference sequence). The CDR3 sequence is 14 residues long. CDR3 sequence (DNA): TGTGCCAGCAGCGCCGCAGGGAACAATCAGCCCCAGCATTTT. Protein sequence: CASSAAGNNQPQHF.